This is a list of T cell receptor beta chains from one sample in a study of Tregs in tolerant kidney transplant recipients. Method: immunoSEQ multiplex PCR; TCRdb's copy keeps in-frame clones and lacks some. Of under 100,000 clones detected, 85% to 95% appear once; the ten largest clones hold 4.5% to 5%. What was sequenced was CD8+ T cells from blood. These receptors all stem from a human donor in good health. The CDR3 runs from the conserved cysteine through the conserved F or W. D genes are given only for firm matches. Expanded clones get a size class; other rows say once, few or many, or leave the size out.

j_call clone_size v_call d_call cdr3_aa cdr3_nt
TRBJ1-1 NA TRBV7-8 NA CASSSRRFFDYTEAFF TGTGCCAGCAGCTCACGAAGGTTTTTCGACTACACTGAAGCTTTCTTT
TRBJ1-4 once TRBV4-1 TRBD1 CASSQTYRFWDRDEKLFF TGCGCCAGCAGCCAAACATACCGGTTTTGGGACAGGGATGAAAAACTGTTTTTT
TRBJ1-6 NA TRBV5-1 NA CASSPLGLSSYNSPLHF TGCGCCAGCAGCCCGTTGGGACTGAGCTCCTATAATTCACCCCTCCACTTT
TRBJ2-3 NA TRBV29-1 NA CSVGLGRSSTDTQYF TGCAGCGTTGGATTAGGGCGGAGTAGCACAGATACGCAGTATTTT
TRBJ2-2 NA TRBV4-1 NA CASSPSGEMNTGELFF TGCGCCAGCAGCCCCTCCGGGGAAATGAACACCGGGGAGCTGTTTTTT
TRBJ2-7 once TRBV5-4 NA CASSSGDLSYEQYF TGTGCCAGCAGCTCAGGGGACCTCTCCTACGAGCAGTACTTC
TRBJ1-1 NA TRBV9 NA CASSPKAFF TGTGCCAGCAGCCCCAAAGCTTTCTTT
TRBJ2-1 NA TRBV4-1 TRBD2 CASSQTSGRAWNEQFF TGCGCCAGCAGCCAAACTAGCGGGAGGGCGTGGAATGAGCAGTTCTTC
TRBJ1-2 NA TRBV10-3 NA CAISESGGQRGYTF TGTGCCATCAGTGAGTCGGGGGGACAACGGGGCTACACCTTC
TRBJ1-5 NA TRBV27 NA CASSSTGGGQPQHF TGTGCCAGCAGTTCCACGGGGGGCGGACAGCCCCAGCATTTT
TRBJ2-3 NA TRBV4-2 TRBD2 CASSQEASGGPYLSTDTQYF TGTGCCAGCAGCCAAGAGGCTAGCGGGGGGCCATACCTAAGCACAGATACGCAGTATTTT
TRBJ2-3 NA TRBV5-4 TRBD2 CASSFSGGDTQYF TGTGCCAGCAGCTTTAGCGGGGGGGATACGCAGTATTTT
TRBJ1-1 NA TRBV19 TRBD1 CASSLGGTGVAEAFF TGTGCCAGTAGCCTCGGGGGGACAGGGGTGGCTGAAGCTTTCTTT
TRBJ2-2 NA TRBV27 TRBD2 CASSWGGDFNGELFF TGTGCCAGCAGTTGGGGGGGGGACTTCAACGGGGAGCTGTTTTTT
TRBJ2-3 NA TRBV11-3 TRBD2 CASSPGLAGSTDTQYF TGTGCCAGCAGCCCAGGACTAGCGGGTAGCACAGATACGCAGTATTTT
TRBJ2-7 NA TRBV13 TRBD1 CASSSGTGLYEQYF TGTGCCAGCAGTTCAGGGACAGGGCTGTACGAGCAGTACTTC
TRBJ2-7 NA TRBV27 TRBD1 CASSHGQGVGEGEYF TGTGCCAGCAGTCACGGACAGGGGGTGGGGGAGGGGGAGTACTTC
TRBJ2-7 NA TRBV4-1 TRBD2 CASSQEPSGRGEQYF TGCGCCAGCAGCCAAGAACCTAGCGGGAGAGGCGAGCAGTACTTC
TRBJ2-3 NA TRBV5-1 TRBD1 CASSWTGAFGDTQYF TGCGCCAGCTCCTGGACAGGGGCTTTCGGAGATACGCAGTATTTT
TRBJ1-2 NA TRBV9 NA CASSFTGRGYTF TGTGCCAGCAGCTTCACAGGGCGCGGCTACACCTTC
TRBJ2-5 NA TRBV2 TRBD1 CASRPSTGKQETQYF TGTGCCAGCAGGCCCTCGACAGGGAAGCAAGAGACCCAGTACTTC
TRBJ1-1 NA TRBV13 NA CASSPSPGYTEAFF TGTGCCAGCAGCCCCAGCCCGGGGTACACTGAAGCTTTCTTT
TRBJ2-5 once TRBV19 TRBD2 CASRRLAGATQETQYF TGTGCCAGTAGGAGGCTAGCGGGGGCTACGCAAGAGACCCAGTACTTC
TRBJ2-1 NA TRBV6-1 NA CASSGLGASNEQFF TGTGCCAGCAGTGGCTTAGGCGCTAGCAATGAGCAGTTCTTC
TRBJ1-3 NA TRBV13 NA CASSSEDRTYGNTIYF TGTGCCAGCAGCTCCGAAGACAGGACCTACGGAAACACCATATATTTT
TRBJ1-2 few TRBV19 NA CASDTANYGYTF TGTGCCAGCGATACAGCAAACTATGGCTACACCTTC
TRBJ2-2 once TRBV7-9 TRBD2 CASSPRLAGGRGNTGELFF TGTGCCAGCAGCCCACGACTAGCGGGAGGCAGGGGGAACACCGGGGAGCTGTTTTTT
TRBJ2-7 NA TRBV6-1 NA CASRDPYRFYEQYF TGTGCCAGCAGAGACCCATACAGGTTCTACGAGCAGTACTTC
TRBJ2-3 NA TRBV29-1 NA CSVEGGGRTDTQYF TGCAGCGTTGAAGGTGGGGGACGCACAGATACGCAGTATTTT
TRBJ2-3 NA TRBV10-1 TRBD1 CASSDVTGATDTQYF TGCGCCAGCAGTGATGTAACAGGGGCCACAGATACGCAGTATTTT
TRBJ2-1 NA TRBV6-1 NA CASSERQISSYNEQFF TGTGCCAGCAGTGAAAGACAGATTAGCTCCTACAATGAGCAGTTCTTC
TRBJ1-1 NA TRBV11-2 NA CASSLTAGYTEAFF TGTGCCAGCAGCTTAACGGCAGGGTACACTGAAGCTTTCTTT
TRBJ1-1 NA TRBV6-5 NA CASSYLMNTEAFF TGTGCCAGCAGTTACCTCATGAACACTGAAGCTTTCTTT
TRBJ1-5 NA TRBV21-1 NA CASSNQSAHQPQHF TGTGCCAGCAGCAACCAAAGCGCGCATCAGCCCCAGCATTTT
TRBJ2-1 NA TRBV6-5 NA CASSPAYNEQFF TGTGCCAGCAGCCCTGCCTACAATGAGCAGTTCTTC
TRBJ2-7 NA TRBV7-9 TRBD2 CASSPQAGNYYEQYF TGTGCCAGCAGCCCCCAAGCGGGAAATTACTACGAGCAGTACTTC
TRBJ1-2 NA TRBV5-4 TRBD1 CASSRTGDYGYTF TGTGCCAGCAGCCGGACAGGGGACTATGGCTACACCTTC
TRBJ2-2 NA TRBV27 TRBD2 CASSLLAGFVGELFF TGTGCCAGCAGTCTACTAGCGGGATTTGTCGGGGAGCTATTTTTT
TRBJ2-1 NA TRBV30 NA CAWSVLSLAARDEQFF TGTGCCTGGAGTGTACTGAGCCTTGCTGCGCGGGATGAGCAGTTCTTC
TRBJ2-7 NA TRBV28 TRBD2 CASSSGLDNDEQYF TGTGCCAGCAGTTCCGGACTAGATAATGACGAGCAGTACTTC
TRBJ2-3 NA TRBV27 TRBD2 CASSLGAGVADTQYF TGTGCCAGCAGTTTAGGGGCGGGAGTGGCAGATACGCAGTATTTT
TRBJ2-7 NA TRBV10-1 TRBD1 CASIGTGSYEQYF TGCGCCAGCATAGGGACAGGGTCCTACGAGCAGTACTTC
TRBJ1-5 NA TRBV4-1 NA CASSQGLNSGNQPQHF TGCGCCAGCAGCCAAGGGCTCAATAGTGGCAATCAGCCCCAGCATTTT
TRBJ2-7 NA TRBV7-9 NA CASSFRDEQYF TGTGCCAGCAGCTTTAGGGACGAGCAGTACTTC
TRBJ2-3 NA TRBV9 TRBD2 CASSVAPSRGDTDTQYF TGTGCCAGCAGCGTAGCCCCGTCGCGGGGGGACACAGATACGCAGTATTTT
TRBJ2-1 NA TRBV19 TRBD1 CASVHTGGKNEQFF TGTGCCAGTGTACATACAGGGGGGAAGAATGAGCAGTTCTTC
TRBJ2-3 NA TRBV6-1 NA CASSEGTAGPRGALF TGTGCCAGCAGTGAAGGAACCGCGGGACCACGAGGGGCCCTTTTT
TRBJ2-7 NA TRBV27 NA CASSSPGYEQYF TGTGCCAGCAGTTCCCCTGGCTACGAGCAGTACTTC
TRBJ2-1 NA TRBV2 NA CAGGVYNEQFF TGTGCCGGCGGGGTCTACAATGAGCAGTTCTTC
TRBJ2-7 NA TRBV10-1 NA CASSTYEQYF TGCGCCAGCTCCACCTACGAGCAGTACTTC
TRBJ2-2 NA TRBV6-5 NA CASRRGAYTGELFF TGTGCCAGCAGGAGAGGGGCCTACACCGGGGAGCTGTTTTTT
TRBJ1-1 NA TRBV7-9 NA CASSLRAGDTEAFF TGTGCCAGCAGCTTAAGGGCAGGGGACACTGAAGCTTTCTTT
TRBJ2-3 NA TRBV5-1 TRBD1 CASSFTGADTQYF TGCGCCAGCAGCTTTACAGGGGCAGATACGCAGTATTTT
TRBJ1-3 NA TRBV15 NA CATSSEGSDGNTIYF TGTGCCACCAGCAGTGAGGGGTCAGACGGAAACACCATATATTTT